Detailed here is one T cell receptor (beta chain). This record comes from a study of blood T cell repertoires in COVID-19. For the study at large: Specimens from acute and convalescent COVID-19 originated in the United States, Italy and Spain. T cells, B-cell-depleted T cells, or PBMCs provided the cDNA or gDNA that served as material.

The CDR3 loop spans 17 amino acids. The germline V gene encodes CDR1 MNHNY and CDR2 SVGAGI (reference sequence). V was clipped by 5 bases and J by 4 bases, with 24 bases between them. Study processing details: Amplification with reference gene primers provided the estimates of nucleated cell counts. Generated by immunoSEQ multiplex PCR, the TCRdb table keeps only in-frame clones and is missing some. The V and J calls and the clone size are those of that table, but D and trimming were determined from the DNA. The repertoire holds over 250,000 clones, roughly 89% seen once, with roughly 2.1% in the top ten.

Input material: peripheral blood. The chain joins TRBV6-6 to TRBJ2-7; tentative D call: TRBD1 (7 bases). The receptor comes from a man aged 50 or older with acute or convalescent COVID-19. The chain's CDR3 is CASSPRSLTGEVYEQYF. CDR3 coding DNA: TGTGCCAGCAGTCCCCGTTCACTCACAGGGGAGGTTTACGAGCAGTACTTC.